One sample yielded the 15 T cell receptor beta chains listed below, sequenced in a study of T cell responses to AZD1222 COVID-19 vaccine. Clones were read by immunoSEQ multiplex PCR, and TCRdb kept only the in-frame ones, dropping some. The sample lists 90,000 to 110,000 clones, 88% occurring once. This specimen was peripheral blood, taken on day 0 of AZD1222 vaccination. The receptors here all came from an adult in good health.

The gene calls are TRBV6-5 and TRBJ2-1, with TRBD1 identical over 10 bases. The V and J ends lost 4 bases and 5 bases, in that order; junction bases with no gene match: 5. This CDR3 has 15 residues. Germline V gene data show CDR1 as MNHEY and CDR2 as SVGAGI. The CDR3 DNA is TGTGCCAGCAGTTTCGGACAGGGGGGCCACAATGAGCAGTTCTTC. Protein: CASSFGQGGHNEQFF.

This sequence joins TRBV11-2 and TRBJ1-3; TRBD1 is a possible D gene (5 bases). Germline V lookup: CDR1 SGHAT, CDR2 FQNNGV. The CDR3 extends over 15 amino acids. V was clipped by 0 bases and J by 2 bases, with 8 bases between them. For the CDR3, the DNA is TGTGCCAGCAGCTTAGAAAGGGGAACTGGAAACACCATATATTTT. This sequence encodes CASSLERGTGNTIYF.

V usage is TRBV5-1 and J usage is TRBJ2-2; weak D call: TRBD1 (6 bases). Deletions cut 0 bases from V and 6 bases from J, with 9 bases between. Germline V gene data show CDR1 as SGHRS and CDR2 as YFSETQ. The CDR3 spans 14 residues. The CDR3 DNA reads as TGCGCCAGCAGCTTGGTACAGGGTGCCGGGGAGCTGTTTTTT. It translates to CASSLVQGAGELFF.

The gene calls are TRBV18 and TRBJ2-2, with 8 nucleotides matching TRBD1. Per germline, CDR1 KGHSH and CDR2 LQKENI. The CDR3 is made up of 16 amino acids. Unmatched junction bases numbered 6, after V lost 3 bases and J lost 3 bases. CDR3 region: CASSPRTGSDTGELFF. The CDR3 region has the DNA TGTGCCAGCTCACCTCGGACAGGGTCGGACACCGGGGAGCTGTTTTTT.

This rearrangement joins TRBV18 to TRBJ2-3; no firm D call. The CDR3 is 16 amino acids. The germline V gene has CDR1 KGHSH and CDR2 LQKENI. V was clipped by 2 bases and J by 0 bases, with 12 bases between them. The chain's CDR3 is CASSPSFRSSTDTQYF. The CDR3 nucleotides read TGTGCCAGCTCACCAAGTTTCAGGTCTAGCACAGATACGCAGTATTTT.

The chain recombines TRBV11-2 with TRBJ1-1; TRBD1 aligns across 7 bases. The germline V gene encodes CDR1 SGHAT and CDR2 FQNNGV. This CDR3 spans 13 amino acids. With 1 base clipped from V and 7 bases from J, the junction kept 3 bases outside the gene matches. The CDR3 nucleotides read TGTGCCAGCAGCTTAGGAAACAGGGGTGAAGCTTTCTTT. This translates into CASSLGNRGEAFF.

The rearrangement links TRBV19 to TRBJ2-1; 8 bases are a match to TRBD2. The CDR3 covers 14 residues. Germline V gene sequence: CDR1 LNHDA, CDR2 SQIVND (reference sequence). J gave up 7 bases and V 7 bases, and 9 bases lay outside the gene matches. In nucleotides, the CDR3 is TGTGCCAGTAATCAAGCGGGAGAGAAAAATGAGCAGTTCTTC. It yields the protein CASNQAGEKNEQFF.

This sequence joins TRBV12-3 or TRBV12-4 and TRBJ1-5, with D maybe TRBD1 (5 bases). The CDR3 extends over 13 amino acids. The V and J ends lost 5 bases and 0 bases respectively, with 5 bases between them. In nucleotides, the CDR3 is TGTGCCAGCAGTACAGGTAGCAATCAGCCCCAGCATTTT. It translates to CASSTGSNQPQHF.

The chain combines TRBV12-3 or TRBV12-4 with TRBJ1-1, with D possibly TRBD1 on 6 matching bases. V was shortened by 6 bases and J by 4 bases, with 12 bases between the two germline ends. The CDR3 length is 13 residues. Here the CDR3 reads CASSRTGFTEAFF. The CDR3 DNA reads TGTGCCAGCAGCAGAACAGGGTTCACTGAAGCTTTCTTT.

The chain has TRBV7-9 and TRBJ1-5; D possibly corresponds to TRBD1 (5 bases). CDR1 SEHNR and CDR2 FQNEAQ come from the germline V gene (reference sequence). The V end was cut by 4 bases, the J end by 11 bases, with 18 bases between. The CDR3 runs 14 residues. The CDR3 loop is CASSSTTGGMAQHF. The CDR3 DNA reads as TGTGCCAGCAGCTCGACGACGGGGGGAATGGCCCAGCATTTT.

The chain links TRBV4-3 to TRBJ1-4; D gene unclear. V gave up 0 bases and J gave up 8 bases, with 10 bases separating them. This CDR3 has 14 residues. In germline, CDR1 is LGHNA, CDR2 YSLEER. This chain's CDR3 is CASSQDLGREKLFF. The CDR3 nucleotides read TGCGCCAGCAGCCAAGATCTTGGGAGAGAAAAACTGTTTTTT.

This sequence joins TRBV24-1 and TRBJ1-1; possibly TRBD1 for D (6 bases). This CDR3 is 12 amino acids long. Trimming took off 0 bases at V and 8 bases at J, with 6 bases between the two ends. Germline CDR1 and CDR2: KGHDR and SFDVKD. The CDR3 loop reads CATSDLQGEAFF. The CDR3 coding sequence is TGTGCCACCAGTGATTTGCAGGGGGAAGCTTTCTTT.

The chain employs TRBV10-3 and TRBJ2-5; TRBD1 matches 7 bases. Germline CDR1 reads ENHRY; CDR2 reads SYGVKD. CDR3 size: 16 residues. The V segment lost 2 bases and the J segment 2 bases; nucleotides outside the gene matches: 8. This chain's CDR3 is CAISEVHRDSQETQYF. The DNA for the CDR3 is TGTGCCATCAGTGAGGTACACCGGGACAGTCAAGAGACCCAGTACTTC.

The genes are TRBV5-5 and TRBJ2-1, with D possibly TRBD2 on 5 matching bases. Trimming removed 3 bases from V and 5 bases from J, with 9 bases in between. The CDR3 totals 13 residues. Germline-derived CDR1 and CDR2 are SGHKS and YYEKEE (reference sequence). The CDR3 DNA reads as TGTGCCAGCAGCTCAGGACTGAACAATGAGCAGTTCTTC. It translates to CASSSGLNNEQFF.

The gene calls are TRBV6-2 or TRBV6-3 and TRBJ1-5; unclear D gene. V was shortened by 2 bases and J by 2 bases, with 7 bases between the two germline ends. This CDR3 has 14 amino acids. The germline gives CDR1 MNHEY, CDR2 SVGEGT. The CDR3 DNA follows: TGTGCCAGCAGTTACCTAGACGGCAATCAGCCCCAGCATTTT. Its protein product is CASSYLDGNQPQHF.